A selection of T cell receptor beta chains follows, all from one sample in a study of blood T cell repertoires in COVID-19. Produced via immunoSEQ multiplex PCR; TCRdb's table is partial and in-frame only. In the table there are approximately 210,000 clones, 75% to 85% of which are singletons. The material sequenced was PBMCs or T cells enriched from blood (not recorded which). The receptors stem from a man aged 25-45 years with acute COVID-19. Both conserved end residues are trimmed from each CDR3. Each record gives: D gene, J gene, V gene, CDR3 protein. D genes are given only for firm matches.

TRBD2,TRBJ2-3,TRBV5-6,ASRPLAGGLPSTDTQY
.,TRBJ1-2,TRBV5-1,ASSPTGGGQNYGYT
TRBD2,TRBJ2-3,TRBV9,ASSAGTTLISTDTQY
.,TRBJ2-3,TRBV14,ASSQDTPLTSTDTQY
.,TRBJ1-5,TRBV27,ASSYGGGEPQH
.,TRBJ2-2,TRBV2,ASSPQGLNTGELF
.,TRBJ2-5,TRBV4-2,ASSQEGGRPKETQY
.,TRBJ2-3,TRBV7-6,ASSLGPSATDTQY
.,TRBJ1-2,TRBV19,ASSAERGYGYT
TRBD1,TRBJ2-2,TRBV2,ASSLRGHAGELF
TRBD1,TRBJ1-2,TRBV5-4,ASNGQGALYGYT
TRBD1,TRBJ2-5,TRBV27,ASRPIDRDQGETQY
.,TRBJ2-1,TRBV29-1,SVEGSGLLLHNEQF
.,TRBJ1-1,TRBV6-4,ASSDSSRGTEAF
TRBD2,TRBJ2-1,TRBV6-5,ASSYELARDEQF
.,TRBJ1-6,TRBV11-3,ASSLEGRWSSYNSPLH
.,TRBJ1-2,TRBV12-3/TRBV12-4,ASSLLGVYGYT
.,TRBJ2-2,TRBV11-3,ASSPVRGGGELF
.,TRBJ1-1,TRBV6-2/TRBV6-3,ASSSLTITRVKTEAF